This entry is about one TCR beta chain. This sample stems from a study of T cell responses to AZD1222 COVID-19 vaccine. Clones were sequenced by immunoSEQ multiplex PCR, and TCRdb holds only the in-frame ones, with some missing. Of around 130,000 clones listed, 93% were seen once; the top ten hold around 3.1%. There are 13 residues in the CDR3. Germline V gene lookup returns CDR1 MDHEN and CDR2 SYDVKM. Trimming cost V 6 bases and J 4 bases; bases outside gene matches: 5. The sequencing here drew on peripheral blood, taken on day 0 of AZD1222 vaccination. The V call is TRBV28, the J call TRBJ1-2; 7 bases fit TRBD1. The TCR was taken from an adult in good health. CDR3 sequence: CASRTGSGYGYTF. The CDR3 nucleotides are TGTGCCAGCAGGACAGGGTCCGGCTATGGCTACACCTTC.